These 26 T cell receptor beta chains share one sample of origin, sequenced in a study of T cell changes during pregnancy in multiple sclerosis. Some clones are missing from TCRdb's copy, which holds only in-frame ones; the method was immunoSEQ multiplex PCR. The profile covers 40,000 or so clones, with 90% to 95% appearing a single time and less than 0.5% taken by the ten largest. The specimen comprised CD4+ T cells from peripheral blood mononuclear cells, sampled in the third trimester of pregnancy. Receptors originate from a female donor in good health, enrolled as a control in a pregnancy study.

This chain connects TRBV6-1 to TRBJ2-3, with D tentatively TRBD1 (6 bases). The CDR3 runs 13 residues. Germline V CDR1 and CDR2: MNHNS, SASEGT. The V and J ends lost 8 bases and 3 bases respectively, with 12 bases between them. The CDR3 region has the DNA TGTGCCAGCTCAAGGGGGTTAACAGATACGCAGTATTTT. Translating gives CASSRGLTDTQYF.

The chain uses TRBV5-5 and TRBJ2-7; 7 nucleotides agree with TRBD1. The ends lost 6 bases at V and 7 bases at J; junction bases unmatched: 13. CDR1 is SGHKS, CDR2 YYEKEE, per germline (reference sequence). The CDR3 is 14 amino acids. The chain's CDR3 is CASTRTGVFMEQYF. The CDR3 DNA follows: TGTGCCAGCACTAGAACAGGGGTATTTATGGAGCAGTACTTC.

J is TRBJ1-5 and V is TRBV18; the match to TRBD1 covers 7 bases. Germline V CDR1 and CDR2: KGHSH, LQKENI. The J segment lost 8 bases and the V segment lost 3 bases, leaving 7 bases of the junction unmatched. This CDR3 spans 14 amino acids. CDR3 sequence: CASSPNDRAEPQHF. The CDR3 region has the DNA TGTGCCAGCTCACCTAACGACAGGGCTGAGCCCCAGCATTTT.

The CDR3: CASSDDGGDTDTQYF. The CDR3 DNA reads TGTGCCAGCAGTGACGACGGGGGAGACACAGATACGCAGTATTTT. The J gene is TRBJ2-3, the V gene TRBV2; a possible D gene is TRBD2 (6 bases). CDR1 SNHLY and CDR2 FYNNEI come from the germline V gene. The CDR3 contains 15 residues. Trimming took 3 bases from V and 2 from J, leaving 12 bases between them. The full variable domain, in which reference TRBV2 and TRBJ2-3 provide the parts outside the CDR3, is EPEVTQTPSHQVTQMGQEVILRCVPISNHLYFYWYRQILGQKVEFLVSFYNNEISEKSEIFDDQFSVERPDGSNFTLKIRSTKLEDSAMYFCASSDDGGDTDTQYFGPGTRLTVL.

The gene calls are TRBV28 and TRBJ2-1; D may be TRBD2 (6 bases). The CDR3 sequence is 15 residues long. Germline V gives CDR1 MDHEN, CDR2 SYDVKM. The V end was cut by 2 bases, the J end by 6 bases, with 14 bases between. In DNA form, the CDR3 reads TGTGCCAGCAGTTTAAGGGACTCCCTACGCAATGAGCAGTTCTTC. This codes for CASSLRDSLRNEQFF.

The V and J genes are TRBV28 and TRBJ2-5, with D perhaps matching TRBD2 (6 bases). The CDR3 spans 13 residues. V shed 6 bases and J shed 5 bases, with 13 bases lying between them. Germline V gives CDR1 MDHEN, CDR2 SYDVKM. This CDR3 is CASRETGVETQYF. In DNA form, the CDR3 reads TGTGCCAGCAGAGAAACGGGGGTGGAGACCCAGTACTTC.

This CDR3 is CAISDLDRGNPGELFF. The CDR3 bases are TGTGCCATCAGTGATTTAGACAGGGGGAATCCCGGGGAGCTGTTTTTT. The chain couples TRBV10-3 to TRBJ2-2; 9 bases map to TRBD1. Germline V gene lookup returns CDR1 ENHRY and CDR2 SYGVKD. The V segment lost 3 bases and the J segment 6 bases; nucleotides outside the gene matches: 8. The CDR3 runs to 16 residues.

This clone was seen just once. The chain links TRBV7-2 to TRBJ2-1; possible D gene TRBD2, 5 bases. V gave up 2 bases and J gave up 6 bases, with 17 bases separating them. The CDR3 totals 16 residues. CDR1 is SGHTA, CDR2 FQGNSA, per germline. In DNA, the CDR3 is TGTGCCAGCAGCTTACAGGACTCGAGGGTGGGCAATGAGCAGTTCTTC. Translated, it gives CASSLQDSRVGNEQFF. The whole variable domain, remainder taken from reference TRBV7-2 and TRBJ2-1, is GAGVSQSPSNKVTEKGKDVELRCDPISGHTALYWYRQSLGQGLEFLIYFQGNSAPDKSGLPSDRFSAERTGGSVSTLTIQRTQQEDSAVYLCASSLQDSRVGNEQFFGPGTRLTVL.

Here the CDR3 DNA reads TGTGCCAGCTCACGTACAGGGTCGGCTCAGCCCCAGCATTTT. It yields the protein CASSRTGSAQPQHF. The chain joins TRBV18 to TRBJ1-5, with a tentative D call TRBD1 (6 bases). Germline V gene sequence: CDR1 KGHSH, CDR2 LQKENI. This CDR3 is 14 amino acids long. Trimming stripped 4 bases from V and 6 bases from J, with 13 bases between. The whole variable domain, remainder taken from reference TRBV18 and TRBJ1-5, is NAGVMQNPRHLVRRRGQEARLRCSPMKGHSHVYWYRQLPEEGLKFMVYLQKENIIDESGMPKERFSAEFPKEGPSILRIQQVVRGDSAAYFCASSRTGSAQPQHFGDGTRLSIL.

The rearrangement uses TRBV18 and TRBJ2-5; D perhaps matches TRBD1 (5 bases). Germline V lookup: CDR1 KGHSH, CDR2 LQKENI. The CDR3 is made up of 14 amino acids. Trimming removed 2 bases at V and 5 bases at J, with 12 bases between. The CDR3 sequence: CASSPGHLWETQYF. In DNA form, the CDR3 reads TGTGCCAGCTCACCAGGACACCTCTGGGAGACCCAGTACTTC.

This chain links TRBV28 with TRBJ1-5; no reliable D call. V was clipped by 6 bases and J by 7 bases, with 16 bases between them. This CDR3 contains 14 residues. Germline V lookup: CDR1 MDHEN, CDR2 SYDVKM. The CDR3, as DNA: TGTGCCAGCAGACTAGGGCAGTTATCCCAGCCCCAGCATTTT. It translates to CASRLGQLSQPQHF.

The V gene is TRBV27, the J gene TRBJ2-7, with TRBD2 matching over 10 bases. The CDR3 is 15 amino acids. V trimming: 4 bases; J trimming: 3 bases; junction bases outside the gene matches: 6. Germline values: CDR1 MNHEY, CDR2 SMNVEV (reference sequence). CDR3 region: CASSSHLAGDYEQYF. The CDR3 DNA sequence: TGTGCCAGCAGTTCTCACCTAGCGGGAGACTACGAGCAGTACTTC.

The CDR3 region has the DNA TGTGCCATCAGTGCCACGGGGAACACTGAAGCTTTCTTT. Residues: CAISATGNTEAFF. The chain has TRBV10-3 and TRBJ1-1; the D is unclear. Trimming stripped 4 bases from V and 1 base from J, with 7 bases between. Per germline, CDR1 ENHRY and CDR2 SYGVKD. The CDR3 length is 13 residues.

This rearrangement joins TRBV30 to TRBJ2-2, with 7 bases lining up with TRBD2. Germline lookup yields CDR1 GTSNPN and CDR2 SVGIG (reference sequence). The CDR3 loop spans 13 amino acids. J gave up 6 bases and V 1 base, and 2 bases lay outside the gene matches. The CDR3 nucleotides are TGTGCCTGGAGTGGCGCGGGGGCCGGGGAGCTGTTTTTT. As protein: CAWSGAGAGELFF.

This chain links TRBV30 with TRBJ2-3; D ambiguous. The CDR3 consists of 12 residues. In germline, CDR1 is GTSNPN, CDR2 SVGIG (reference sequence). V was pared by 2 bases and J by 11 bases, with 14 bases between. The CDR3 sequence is CAWSSSDSLQYF. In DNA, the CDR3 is TGTGCCTGGAGTTCTTCCGACTCGTTGCAGTATTTT.

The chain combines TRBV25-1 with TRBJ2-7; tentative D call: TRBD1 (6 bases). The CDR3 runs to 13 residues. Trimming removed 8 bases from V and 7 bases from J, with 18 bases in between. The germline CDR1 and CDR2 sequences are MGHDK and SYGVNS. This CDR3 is CASSEQGSREQYF. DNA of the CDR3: TGTGCCAGCTCAGAACAGGGTTCGCGGGAGCAGTACTTC.

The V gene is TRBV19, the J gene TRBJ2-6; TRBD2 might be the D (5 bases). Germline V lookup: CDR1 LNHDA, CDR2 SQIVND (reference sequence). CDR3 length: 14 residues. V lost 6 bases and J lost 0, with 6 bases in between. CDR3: CASRGSSGANVLTF. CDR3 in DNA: TGTGCCAGTAGGGGGAGCTCTGGGGCCAACGTCCTGACTTTC.

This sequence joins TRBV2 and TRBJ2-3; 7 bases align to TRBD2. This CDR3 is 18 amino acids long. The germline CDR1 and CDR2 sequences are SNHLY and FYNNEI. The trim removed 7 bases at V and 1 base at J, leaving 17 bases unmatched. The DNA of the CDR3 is TGTGCCAGCATTTACGGGGGGTCTAGAGTACGGGGCACAGATACGCAGTATTTT. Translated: CASIYGGSRVRGTDTQYF.

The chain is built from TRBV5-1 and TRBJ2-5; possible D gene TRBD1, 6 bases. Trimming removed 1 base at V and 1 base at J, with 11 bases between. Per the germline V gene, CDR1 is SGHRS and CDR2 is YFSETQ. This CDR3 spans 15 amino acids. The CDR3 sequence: CASSLRGRGQETQYF. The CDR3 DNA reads TGCGCCAGCAGCTTGAGGGGCAGGGGCCAAGAGACCCAGTACTTC.

CDR3 protein: CASSPQGARETQYF. CDR3 DNA sequence: TGTGCCAGCAGCCCTCAGGGGGCTAGGGAGACCCAGTACTTC. The chain joins TRBV5-8 to TRBJ2-5; 8 nucleotides align to TRBD1. This CDR3 comprises 14 residues. After removal of 4 bases from V and 5 bases from J, the junction contained 7 bases not matched to a gene. Germline V gene sequence: CDR1 SGHTS, CDR2 YDEGEE.

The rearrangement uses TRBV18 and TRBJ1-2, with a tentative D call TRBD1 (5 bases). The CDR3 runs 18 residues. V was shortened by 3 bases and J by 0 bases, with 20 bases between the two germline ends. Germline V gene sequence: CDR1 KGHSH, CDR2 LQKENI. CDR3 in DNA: TGTGCCAGCTCACCGTCTCCGCGACAGAGAGATCCTAACTATGGCTACACCTTC. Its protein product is CASSPSPRQRDPNYGYTF.

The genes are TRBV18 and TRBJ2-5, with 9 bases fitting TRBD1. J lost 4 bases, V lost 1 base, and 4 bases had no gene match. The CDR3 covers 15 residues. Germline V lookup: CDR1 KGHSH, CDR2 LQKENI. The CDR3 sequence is CASSPRGQGGETQYF. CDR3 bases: TGTGCCAGCTCACCACGGGGACAGGGTGGAGAGACCCAGTACTTC.

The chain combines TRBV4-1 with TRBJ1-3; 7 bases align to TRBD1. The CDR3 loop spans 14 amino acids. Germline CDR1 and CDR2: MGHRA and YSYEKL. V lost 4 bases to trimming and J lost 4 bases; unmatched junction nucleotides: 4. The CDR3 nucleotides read TGCGCCAGCAGCCCAGGGGGGTTAGGAAACACCATATATTTT. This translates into CASSPGGLGNTIYF.

CDR3 coding DNA: TGTGCCAGTAGTGGAGGGGGGACAGCAACCTACGAGCAGTACTTC. Protein: CASSGGGTATYEQYF. This chain joins TRBV19 and TRBJ2-7; weak D call: TRBD1 (7 bases). This CDR3 region has 15 residues. The germline V and J ends were trimmed by 5 bases and 2 bases, with 16 bases remaining between them. Germline assignment: CDR1 LNHDA and CDR2 SQIVND (reference sequence).

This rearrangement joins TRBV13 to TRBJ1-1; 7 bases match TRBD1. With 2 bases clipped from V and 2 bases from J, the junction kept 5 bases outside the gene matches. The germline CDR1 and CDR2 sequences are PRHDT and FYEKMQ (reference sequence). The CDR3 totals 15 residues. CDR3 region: CASSLRTGYNTEAFF. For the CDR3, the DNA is TGTGCCAGCAGCTTACGGACAGGCTATAACACTGAAGCTTTCTTT. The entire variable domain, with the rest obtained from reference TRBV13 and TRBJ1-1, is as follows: AAGVIQSPRHLIKEKRETATLKCYPIPRHDTVYWYQQGPGQDPQFLISFYEKMQSDKGSIPDRFSAQQFSDYHSELNMSSLELGDSALYFCASSLRTGYNTEAFFGQGTRLTVV.

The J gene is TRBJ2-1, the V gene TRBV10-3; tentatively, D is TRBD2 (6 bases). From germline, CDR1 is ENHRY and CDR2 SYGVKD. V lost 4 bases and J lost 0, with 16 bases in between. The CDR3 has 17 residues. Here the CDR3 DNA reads TGTGCCATCAGTGGGGAGACTAGGGCTAGCTCCTACAATGAGCAGTTCTTC. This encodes CAISGETRASSYNEQFF.